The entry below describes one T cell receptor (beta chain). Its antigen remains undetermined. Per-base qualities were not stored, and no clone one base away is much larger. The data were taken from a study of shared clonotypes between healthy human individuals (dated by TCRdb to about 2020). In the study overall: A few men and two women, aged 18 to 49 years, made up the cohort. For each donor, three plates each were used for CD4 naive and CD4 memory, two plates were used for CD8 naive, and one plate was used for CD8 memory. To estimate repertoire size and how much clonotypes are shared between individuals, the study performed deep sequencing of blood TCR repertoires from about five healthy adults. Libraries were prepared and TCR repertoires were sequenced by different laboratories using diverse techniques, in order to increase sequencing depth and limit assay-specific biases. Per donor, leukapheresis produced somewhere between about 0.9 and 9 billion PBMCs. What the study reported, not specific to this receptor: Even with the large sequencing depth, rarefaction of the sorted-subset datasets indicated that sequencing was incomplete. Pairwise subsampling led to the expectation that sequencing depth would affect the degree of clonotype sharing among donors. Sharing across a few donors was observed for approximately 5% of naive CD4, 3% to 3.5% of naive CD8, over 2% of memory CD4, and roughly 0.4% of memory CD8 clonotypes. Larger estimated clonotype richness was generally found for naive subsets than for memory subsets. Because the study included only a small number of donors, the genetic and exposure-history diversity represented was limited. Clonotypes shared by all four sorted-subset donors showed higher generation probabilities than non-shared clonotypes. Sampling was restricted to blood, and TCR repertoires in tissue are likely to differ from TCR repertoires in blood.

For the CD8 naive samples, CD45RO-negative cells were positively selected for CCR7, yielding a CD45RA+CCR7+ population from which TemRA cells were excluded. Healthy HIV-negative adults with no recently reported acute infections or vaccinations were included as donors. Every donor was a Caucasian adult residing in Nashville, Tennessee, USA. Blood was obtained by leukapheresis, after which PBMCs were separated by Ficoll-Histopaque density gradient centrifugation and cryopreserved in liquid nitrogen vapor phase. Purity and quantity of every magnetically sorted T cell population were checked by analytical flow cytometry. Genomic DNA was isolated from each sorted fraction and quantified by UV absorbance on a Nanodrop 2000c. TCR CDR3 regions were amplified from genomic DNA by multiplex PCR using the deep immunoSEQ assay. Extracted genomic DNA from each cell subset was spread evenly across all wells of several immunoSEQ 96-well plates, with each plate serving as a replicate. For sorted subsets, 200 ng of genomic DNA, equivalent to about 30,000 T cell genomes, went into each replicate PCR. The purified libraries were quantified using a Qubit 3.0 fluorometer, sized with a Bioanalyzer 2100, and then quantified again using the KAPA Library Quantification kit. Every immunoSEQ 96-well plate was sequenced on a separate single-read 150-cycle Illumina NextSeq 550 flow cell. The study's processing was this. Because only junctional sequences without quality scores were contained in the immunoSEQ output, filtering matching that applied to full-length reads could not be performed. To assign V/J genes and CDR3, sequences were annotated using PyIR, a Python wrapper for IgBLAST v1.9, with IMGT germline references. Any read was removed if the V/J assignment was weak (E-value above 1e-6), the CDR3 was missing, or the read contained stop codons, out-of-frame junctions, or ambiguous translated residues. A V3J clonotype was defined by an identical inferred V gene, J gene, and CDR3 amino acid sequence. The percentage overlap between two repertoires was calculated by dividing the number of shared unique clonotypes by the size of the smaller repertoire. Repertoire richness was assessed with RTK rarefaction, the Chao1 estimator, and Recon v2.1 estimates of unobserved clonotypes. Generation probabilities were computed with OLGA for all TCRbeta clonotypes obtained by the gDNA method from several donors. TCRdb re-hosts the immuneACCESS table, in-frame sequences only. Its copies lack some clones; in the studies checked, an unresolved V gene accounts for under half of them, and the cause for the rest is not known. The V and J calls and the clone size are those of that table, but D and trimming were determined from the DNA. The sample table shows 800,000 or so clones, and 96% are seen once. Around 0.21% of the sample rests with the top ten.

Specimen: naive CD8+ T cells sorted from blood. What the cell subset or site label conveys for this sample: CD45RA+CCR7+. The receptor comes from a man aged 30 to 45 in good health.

CDR3 region: CSVYGREVNSEQFF. The DNA sequence follows: TGCAGCGTTTACGGGCGGGAGGTGAATAGTGAGCAGTTCTTC. The chain couples TRBV29-1 to TRBJ2-1; 8 bases in between match TRBD2. V is pruned by 5 bases and J by 9 bases, leaving 12 bases of the junction without a gene match. CDR3 length: 14 amino acids, cysteine to phenylalanine. Solely the CDR3 DNA is kept, with 42 bases framed from the first base. The germline V gene sets CDR1 to SQVTM and CDR2 to ANQGSEA.